Shown below are 27 T cell receptor beta chains from a single sample sequenced in a study of blood T cells in healthy people across ages (dated by TCRdb to between 2015 and 2016). To prepare the library, 5' RACE was applied. Sequencing instrument: Illumina HiSeq 2500. A second 7 to 11 cycle PCR used a sample-barcoded 5' primer and a J-beta primer mix. The public reads were reprocessed in TCRdb via fastp at Q25 and MiXCR, keeping in-frame beta chains. For every CDR3 protein sequence, its rows merge into one entry that carries the most common genes and DNA. This sample comprises approximately 900,000 distinct CDR3 sequences, approximately 49% of them detected only once. Clones ranked in the top ten supply 13% of the sample. What was sequenced was blood. These TCRs come from a man aged 25 to 40 in good health.

This clonotype was seen more than once but under ten times. This chain uses TRBV20-1 with TRBJ2-5; D is unresolved. CDR3 length: 10 amino acids. CDR1 and CDR2 (germline): DFQATT, SNEGSKA (reference sequence). This CDR3 reads CSWGQETQYF. CDR3 DNA sequence: TGCAGCTGGGGTCAAGAGACCCAGTACTTC.

The chain has TRBV12-3 or TRBV12-4 and TRBJ1-5, with D possibly TRBD1 on 5 matching bases. The CDR3 totals 14 residues. Trimming pared 10 bases from V and 4 bases from J, leaving 17 bases between. CDR3 in amino acids: CAITLGTGNQPQHF. For the CDR3, the DNA is TGTGCCATTACCCTCGGGACGGGAAATCAGCCCCAGCATTTT.

V is TRBV7-9 and J is TRBJ2-1; 8 bases map to TRBD1. V trimming: 5 bases; J trimming: 2 bases; junction bases outside the gene matches: 5. The length of the CDR3 is 15 residues. CDR1 is SEHNR and CDR2 is FQNEAQ in the germline V gene (reference sequence). The CDR3, as DNA: TGTGCCAGCAGCGCAGGGGGCGAGCCCTACAATGAGCAGTTCTTC. This translates into CASSAGGEPYNEQFF. Filled out from reference TRBV7-9 and TRBJ2-1, the complete variable domain reads DTGVSQNPRHKITKRGQNVTFRCDPISEHNRLYWYRQTLGQGPEFLTYFQNEAQLEKSRLLSDRFSAERPKGSFSTLEIQRTEQGDSAMYLCASSAGGEPYNEQFFGPGTRLTVL.

V usage is TRBV2 and J usage is TRBJ2-5, with D unclear. The DNA end is more similar to TRBJ2-7, so the J call may be wrong. The CDR3 spans 11 residues. Germline CDR1 and CDR2: SNHLY and FYNNEI. The CDR3 DNA reads as TGTGCCAGCAGCCTCTACTGCGAGCAGTACTTC. Protein product: CASSLYCEQYF.

This clonotype was detected a few times. The chain combines TRBV7-2 with TRBJ2-3; 9 nucleotides agree with TRBD1. The CDR3 is 16 residues long. Germline V lookup: CDR1 SGHTA, CDR2 FQGNSA. Trimming took 5 bases from V and 3 from J; bases not matched to a gene: 9. The CDR3 here is CASSPGQGSVTDTQYF. DNA of the CDR3: TGTGCCAGCAGCCCGGGACAGGGAAGTGTAACAGATACGCAGTATTTT.

V and J are TRBV7-2 and TRBJ1-6, with 11 positions matching TRBD1. V lost 4 bases to trimming and J lost 10 bases; unmatched junction nucleotides: 3. The CDR3 loop spans 14 amino acids. CDR1 SGHTA and CDR2 FQGNSA come from the germline V gene. CDR3 in amino acids: CASSWGQGGSPLHF. CDR3 DNA sequence: TGTGCCAGCAGCTGGGGACAGGGGGGCTCACCCCTCCACTTT.

In its sample, this clonotype was seen a few times. The chain combines TRBV29-1 with TRBJ2-1; TRBD2 matches 8 bases. This CDR3 has 20 residues. Germline values: CDR1 SQVTM, CDR2 ANQGSEA. V lost 0 bases to trimming and J lost 8 bases; unmatched junction nucleotides: 24. The CDR3 region has the DNA TGCAGCGTTGAAGATCCCATAGGGCATCGTGGACTAGCTACGGTAGATGAGCAGTTCTTC. This gives the protein CSVEDPIGHRGLATVDEQFF.

V usage is TRBV7-2 and J usage is TRBJ1-5, with D maybe TRBD1 (5 bases). This CDR3 comprises 16 residues. V was cut by 5 bases and J by 4 bases, with 18 bases left in between. Germline loops: CDR1 SGHTA, CDR2 FQGNSA. The CDR3 here is CASSPRAGVWNQPQHF. CDR3 DNA sequence: TGTGCCAGCAGCCCCCGAGCGGGGGTGTGGAATCAGCCCCAGCATTTT.

V and J are TRBV3-1 and TRBJ1-5; D gene uncertain. CDR1 is LGHDT, CDR2 YNNKEL, per germline (reference sequence). The CDR3 consists of 14 residues. Trimming took 8 bases from V and 2 from J, leaving 13 bases between them. The CDR3 here is CASQAGGGNQPQHF. Here the CDR3 DNA reads TGTGCCAGCCAGGCGGGCGGTGGCAATCAGCCCCAGCATTTT.

Regarding this clonotype: Compared with germline, one end of the junction differs, possibly owing to a read error. V and J are TRBV6-1 and TRBJ1-2; 7 positions agree with TRBD1. The CDR3 loop spans 15 amino acids. Germline values: CDR1 MNHNS, CDR2 SASEGT. The CDR3 nucleotides are TGTGCCAGCAGAGAAGGGACAGCCGTTCTATACGGCTACACCTTC. Residues: CASREGTAVLYGYTF.

The chain links TRBV28 to TRBJ2-3; unclear D gene. Per germline, CDR1 MDHEN and CDR2 SYDVKM. CDR3 length: 15 amino acids. V shed 2 bases and J shed 1 base, with 10 bases lying between them. Written as DNA, the CDR3 is TGTGCCAGCAGTTTAGATGGCGGACGCACAGATACGCAGTATTTT. Translating it yields CASSLDGGRTDTQYF.

This clonotype was seen a few times. The chain uses TRBV5-1 and TRBJ1-2; the D is unclear. The CDR3 runs 17 residues. V gave up 4 bases and J gave up 0 bases, with 19 bases separating them. Germline V gives CDR1 SGHRS, CDR2 YFSETQ. The CDR3 nucleotides read TGCGCCAGCAGCCCTGAACCCGGCATACTACCTAACTATGGCTACACCTTC. Its protein is CASSPEPGILPNYGYTF.

In its sample, this clonotype was seen many times. This rearrangement joins TRBV29-1 to TRBJ2-7, with 7 bases aligning to TRBD1. Germline V CDR1 and CDR2: SQVTM, ANQGSEA. V lost 7 bases and J lost 3; bases outside the gene matches: 6. The CDR3 has 12 amino acids. CDR3 bases: TGCAGCGCCTCCCGGGACAGCTACGAGCAGTACTTC. Residues: CSASRDSYEQYF.

This rearrangement joins TRBV3-1 to TRBJ2-5, with D tentatively TRBD1 or TRBD2 (5 bases each). The V end lost 5 bases, the J end lost 3 bases, and 13 bases lay between the germline ends. This CDR3 spans 14 amino acids. The germline CDR1 and CDR2 sequences are LGHDT and YNNKEL (reference sequence). Here the CDR3 reads CASSKSEGKETQYF. DNA for the CDR3: TGTGCCAGCAGCAAGTCTGAGGGGAAAGAGACCCAGTACTTC.

This clonotype was seen only a few times. This chain joins TRBV6-2 or TRBV6-3 and TRBJ2-1, with a possible D match to TRBD1 (7 bases). Trimming shortened V by 6 bases and J by 6 bases, and 12 bases separated the two germline ends. The CDR3 runs to 13 residues. CDR1 and CDR2 from the germline V gene are MNHEY and SVGEGT. The CDR3 DNA sequence: TGTGCCAGCAGGACAGGGAGGCCCAATGAGCAGTTCTTC. Translating it yields CASRTGRPNEQFF.

This clonotype came up many times. The chain couples TRBV15 to TRBJ2-7; D uncertain. The germline gives CDR1 LNHNV, CDR2 YYDKDF (reference sequence). Trimming removed 0 bases at V and 0 bases at J, with 9 bases between. The CDR3 runs to 15 residues. Here the CDR3 reads CATSRDDLGSYEQYF. In DNA form, the CDR3 reads TGTGCCACCAGCAGAGATGACCTGGGCTCCTACGAGCAGTACTTC.

In this sample, this clonotype turned up a few times. This chain joins TRBV6-6 and TRBJ1-2; D remains ambiguous. Per the germline V gene, CDR1 is MNHNY and CDR2 is SVGAGI (reference sequence). The germline V and J ends were trimmed by 0 bases and 4 bases, with 9 bases remaining between them. The CDR3 has 14 residues. CDR3 DNA sequence: TGTGCCAGCAGTTACTCCTTATTAAGCTATGGCTACACCTTC. Translated: CASSYSLLSYGYTF.

The rearrangement joins TRBV6-5 to TRBJ2-5; the D gene is possibly TRBD2 (6 bases). The length of the CDR3 is 12 residues. Germline values: CDR1 MNHEY, CDR2 SVGAGI. Between the trimmed V and J ends, which lost 8 bases and 5 bases, there was a span of 12 bases. Here the CDR3 DNA reads TGTGCCAGCTCAGCGGGTCATGAGACCCAGTACTTC. It yields the protein CASSAGHETQYF.

This chain joins TRBV20-1 and TRBJ1-2, with 7 nucleotides matching TRBD1. Germline V CDR1 and CDR2: DFQATT, SNEGSKA (reference sequence). Unmatched junction bases numbered 2, after V lost 5 bases and J lost 2 bases. This CDR3 spans 12 amino acids. This CDR3 reads CSAADRNYGYTF. The CDR3 coding sequence is TGCAGTGCTGCGGACAGGAACTATGGCTACACCTTC.

A single count supports this clonotype. The rearrangement joins TRBV20-1 to TRBJ1-6; TRBD1 aligns across 7 bases. The CDR3 contains 14 residues. V gave up 1 base and J gave up 6 bases; unmatched junction bases: 3. Germline lookup yields CDR1 DFQATT and CDR2 SNEGSKA (reference sequence). DNA for the CDR3: TGCAGTGCTAGAGTAGGGGGCTTTAATTCACCCCTCCACTTT. It translates to CSARVGGFNSPLHF.

This clonotype was observed a few times. The chain is built from TRBV2 and TRBJ2-2; 9 nucleotides line up with TRBD1. Germline V gene sequence: CDR1 SNHLY, CDR2 FYNNEI. Trimming at V came to 4 bases and at J to 4 bases, leaving 4 bases not matched to a gene. The CDR3 totals 15 residues. CDR3 nucleotide sequence: TGTGCCAGCAGTGGCGAGACAGGGGGCACCGGGGAGCTGTTTTTT. Translated, it gives CASSGETGGTGELFF.

The V gene is TRBV4-3, the J gene TRBJ1-3; possible D gene TRBD1, 5 bases. The germline V and J ends were trimmed by 1 base and 4 bases, with 14 bases remaining between them. This CDR3 contains 16 residues. CDR1 is LGHNA, CDR2 YSLEER, per germline. CDR3 DNA: TGCGCCAGCAGCCAAGGGTCAGGGCTGGGAGGAAACACCATATATTTT. It encodes CASSQGSGLGGNTIYF.

About this clonotype: The junction departs from the called germline gene at one end, perhaps through a read error. The chain couples TRBV5-1 to TRBJ1-1; D call uncertain. Germline CDR1 and CDR2: SGHRS and YFSETQ. This CDR3 spans 14 amino acids. The CDR3 DNA follows: TGTGCCAGCAGCTCAGGTTCGCCGGGCTCTGAAGCTTTCTTT. Protein product: CASSSGSPGSEAFF.

The CDR3 bases are TGTGCCAGCAGCCCCACGGGGACGCATGAAAAACTGTTTTTT. This gives the protein CASSPTGTHEKLFF. This chain links TRBV3-1 with TRBJ1-4, with D possibly matching TRBD1 (5 bases). The CDR3 extends over 14 amino acids. Germline CDR1 reads LGHDT; CDR2 reads YNNKEL (reference sequence). Deletions cut 4 bases from V and 6 bases from J, with 12 bases between.

J is TRBJ2-1 and V is TRBV7-9; D is perhaps TRBD1 (5 bases). With 1 base removed from V and 8 bases from J, the gap between germline ends came to 15 bases. CDR1 and CDR2 (germline): SEHNR, FQNEAQ (reference sequence). The CDR3 runs 15 residues. The CDR3 DNA follows: TGTGCCAGCAGCTTAGACCTACTCAGGGTCGATGAGCAGTTCTTC. Translation gives CASSLDLLRVDEQFF.

This clonotype showed up just a few times. The rearrangement joins TRBV12-3 or TRBV12-4 to TRBJ2-6; D unresolved. The V end lost 7 bases, the J end lost 3 bases, and 13 bases lay between the germline ends. This CDR3 comprises 15 residues. The CDR3 region is CASTVFGLGANVLTF. CDR3 bases: TGTGCCAGCACCGTATTTGGGCTTGGGGCCAACGTCCTGACTTTC.

This rearrangement joins TRBV27 to TRBJ1-1; TRBD1 matches 7 bases. Germline V gives CDR1 MNHEY, CDR2 SMNVEV (reference sequence). V lost 6 bases and J lost 4; bases outside the gene matches: 8. The CDR3 has 14 residues. In nucleotides, the CDR3 is TGTGCCAGCAGGAAGACAGGGTTTTCCACTGAAGCTTTCTTT. Protein: CASRKTGFSTEAFF.